The present T cell receptor (beta chain) was sequenced within a study of type 1 and type 2 diabetes patients. Points from the study as a whole: Type 2 diabetes repertoires were more diverse than type 1 diabetes repertoires.

PCR was run on genomic DNA. The TCR beta CDR3 region was amplified using 30 forward and 13 reverse primers. TCRdb reanalysed the multiplex PCR reads using MiXCR and keeps one entry per CDR3 protein. The table includes about 250,000 distinct CDR3 sequences, roughly 44% detected once. There are a few counts of this clonotype. Its matching antigen is unknown. V was pared by 3 bases and J by 8 bases, with 13 bases between. From germline, CDR1 is SNHLY and CDR2 FYNNEI. CDR3 length equals 14 residues. The genes are TRBV2 and TRBJ1-4; D may be TRBD1 (5 bases). The sequenced sample was peripheral blood mononuclear cells (PBMCs). The origin of this receptor is a young man with type 2 diabetes. CDR3 nucleotide sequence: TGTGCCAGCAGTGACCAGGGACGAAGAGAAAAACTGTTTTTT. This translates into CASSDQGRREKLFF.